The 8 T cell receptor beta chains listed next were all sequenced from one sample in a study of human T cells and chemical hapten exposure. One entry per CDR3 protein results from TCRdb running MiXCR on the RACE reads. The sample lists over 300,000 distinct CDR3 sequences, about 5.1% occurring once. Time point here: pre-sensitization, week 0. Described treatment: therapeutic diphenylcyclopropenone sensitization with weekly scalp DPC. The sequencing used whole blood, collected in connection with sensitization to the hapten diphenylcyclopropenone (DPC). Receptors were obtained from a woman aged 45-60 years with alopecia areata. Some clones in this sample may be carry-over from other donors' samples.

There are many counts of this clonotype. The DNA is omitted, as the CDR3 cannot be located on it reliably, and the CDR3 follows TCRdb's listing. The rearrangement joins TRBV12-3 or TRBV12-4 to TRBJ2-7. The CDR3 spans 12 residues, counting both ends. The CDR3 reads CASSSSAFTVYF.

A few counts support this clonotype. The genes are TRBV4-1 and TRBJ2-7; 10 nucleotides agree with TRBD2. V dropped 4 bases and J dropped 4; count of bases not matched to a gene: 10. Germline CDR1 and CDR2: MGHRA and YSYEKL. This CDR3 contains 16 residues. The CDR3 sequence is CASSRLDLAGVYEQYF. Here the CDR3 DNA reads TGCGCCAGCAGCCGGTTAGACCTAGCGGGAGTGTACGAGCAGTACTTC.

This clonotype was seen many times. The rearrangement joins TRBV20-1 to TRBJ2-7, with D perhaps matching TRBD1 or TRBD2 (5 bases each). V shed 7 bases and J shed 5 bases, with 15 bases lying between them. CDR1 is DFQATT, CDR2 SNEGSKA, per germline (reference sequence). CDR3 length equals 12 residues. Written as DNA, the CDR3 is TGCAGTGGTGAGGGGAGTAGGGACGAGCAGTACTTC. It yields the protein CSGEGSRDEQYF.

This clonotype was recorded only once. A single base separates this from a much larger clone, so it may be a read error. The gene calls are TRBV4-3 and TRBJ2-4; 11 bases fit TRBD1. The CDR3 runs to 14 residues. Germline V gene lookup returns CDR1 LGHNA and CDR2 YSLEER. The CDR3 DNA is TGCGCCAACAGCCAAGGACAGGGGGCGAACATTCAGTACTTC. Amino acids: CANSQGQGANIQYF.

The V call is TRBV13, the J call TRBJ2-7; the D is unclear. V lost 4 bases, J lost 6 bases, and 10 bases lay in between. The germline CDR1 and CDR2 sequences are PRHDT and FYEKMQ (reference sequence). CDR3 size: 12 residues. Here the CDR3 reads CASSSLLPEQYF. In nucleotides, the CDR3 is TGTGCCAGCAGCTCTCTCCTCCCCGAGCAGTACTTC.

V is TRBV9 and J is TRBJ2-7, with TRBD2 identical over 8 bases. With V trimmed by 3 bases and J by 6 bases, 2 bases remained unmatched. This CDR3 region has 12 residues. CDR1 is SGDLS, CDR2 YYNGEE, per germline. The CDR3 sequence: CASSGLAGEQYF. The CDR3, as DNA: TGTGCCAGCAGCGGCCTAGCGGGCGAGCAGTACTTC.

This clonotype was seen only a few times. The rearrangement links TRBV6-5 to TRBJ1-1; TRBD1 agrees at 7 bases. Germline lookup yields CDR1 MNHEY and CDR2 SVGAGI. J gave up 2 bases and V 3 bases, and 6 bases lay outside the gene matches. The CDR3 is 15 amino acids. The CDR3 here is CASSYYEGANTEAFF. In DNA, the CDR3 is TGTGCCAGCAGTTATTACGAGGGGGCTAACACTGAAGCTTTCTTT.

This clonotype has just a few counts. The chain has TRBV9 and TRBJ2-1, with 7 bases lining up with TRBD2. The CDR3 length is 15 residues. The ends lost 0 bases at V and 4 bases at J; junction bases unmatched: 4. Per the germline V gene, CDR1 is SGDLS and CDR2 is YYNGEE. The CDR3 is CASSVDGRPYNEQFF. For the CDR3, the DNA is TGTGCCAGCAGCGTAGACGGGAGGCCTTACAATGAGCAGTTCTTC.